The 2 T cell receptor beta chains listed next were all sequenced from one sample in a study of shared clonotypes between healthy human individuals. Measured with immunoSEQ multiplex PCR; TCRdb has only the in-frame clones, and not every one. The table lists about 560,000 clones, roughly 72% of them singletons. The specimen was PBMCs. Receptors originate from a woman aged 40-49 years in good health. Some clones in this sample may be carry-over from other donors' samples.

The chain employs TRBV30 and TRBJ2-5, with 10 nucleotides matching TRBD1. The J call may be wrong; the DNA end is better matched by TRBJ2-7. Germline CDR1 and CDR2: GTSNPN and SVGIG (reference sequence). This CDR3 contains 13 residues. This CDR3 reads CAWRDRGKYEQYF. The CDR3 DNA sequence: TGTGCCTGGAGGGACAGGGGGAAGTACGAGCAGTACTTC.

The gene calls are TRBV5-6 and TRBJ2-3; 7 bases map to TRBD1. The V and J ends lost 5 bases and 4 bases, in that order; junction bases with no gene match: 13. Per germline, CDR1 SGHDT and CDR2 YYEEEE. The CDR3 covers 16 residues. The CDR3 bases are TGTGCCAGCAGTCGACCCGGGACAGTAAAAGCAGATACGCAGTATTTT. As protein: CASSRPGTVKADTQYF.